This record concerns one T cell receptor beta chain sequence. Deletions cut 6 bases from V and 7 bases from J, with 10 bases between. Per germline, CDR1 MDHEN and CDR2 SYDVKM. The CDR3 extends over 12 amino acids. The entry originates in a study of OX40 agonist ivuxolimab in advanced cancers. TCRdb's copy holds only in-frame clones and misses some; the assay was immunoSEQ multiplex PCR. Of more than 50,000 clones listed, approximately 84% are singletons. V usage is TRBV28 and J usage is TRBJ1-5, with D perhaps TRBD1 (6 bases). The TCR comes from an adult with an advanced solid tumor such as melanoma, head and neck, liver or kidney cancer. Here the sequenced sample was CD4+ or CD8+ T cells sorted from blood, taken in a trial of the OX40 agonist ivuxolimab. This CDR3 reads CASSSQGQPQHF. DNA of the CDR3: TGTGCCAGCAGCTCCCAGGGGCAGCCCCAGCATTTT.